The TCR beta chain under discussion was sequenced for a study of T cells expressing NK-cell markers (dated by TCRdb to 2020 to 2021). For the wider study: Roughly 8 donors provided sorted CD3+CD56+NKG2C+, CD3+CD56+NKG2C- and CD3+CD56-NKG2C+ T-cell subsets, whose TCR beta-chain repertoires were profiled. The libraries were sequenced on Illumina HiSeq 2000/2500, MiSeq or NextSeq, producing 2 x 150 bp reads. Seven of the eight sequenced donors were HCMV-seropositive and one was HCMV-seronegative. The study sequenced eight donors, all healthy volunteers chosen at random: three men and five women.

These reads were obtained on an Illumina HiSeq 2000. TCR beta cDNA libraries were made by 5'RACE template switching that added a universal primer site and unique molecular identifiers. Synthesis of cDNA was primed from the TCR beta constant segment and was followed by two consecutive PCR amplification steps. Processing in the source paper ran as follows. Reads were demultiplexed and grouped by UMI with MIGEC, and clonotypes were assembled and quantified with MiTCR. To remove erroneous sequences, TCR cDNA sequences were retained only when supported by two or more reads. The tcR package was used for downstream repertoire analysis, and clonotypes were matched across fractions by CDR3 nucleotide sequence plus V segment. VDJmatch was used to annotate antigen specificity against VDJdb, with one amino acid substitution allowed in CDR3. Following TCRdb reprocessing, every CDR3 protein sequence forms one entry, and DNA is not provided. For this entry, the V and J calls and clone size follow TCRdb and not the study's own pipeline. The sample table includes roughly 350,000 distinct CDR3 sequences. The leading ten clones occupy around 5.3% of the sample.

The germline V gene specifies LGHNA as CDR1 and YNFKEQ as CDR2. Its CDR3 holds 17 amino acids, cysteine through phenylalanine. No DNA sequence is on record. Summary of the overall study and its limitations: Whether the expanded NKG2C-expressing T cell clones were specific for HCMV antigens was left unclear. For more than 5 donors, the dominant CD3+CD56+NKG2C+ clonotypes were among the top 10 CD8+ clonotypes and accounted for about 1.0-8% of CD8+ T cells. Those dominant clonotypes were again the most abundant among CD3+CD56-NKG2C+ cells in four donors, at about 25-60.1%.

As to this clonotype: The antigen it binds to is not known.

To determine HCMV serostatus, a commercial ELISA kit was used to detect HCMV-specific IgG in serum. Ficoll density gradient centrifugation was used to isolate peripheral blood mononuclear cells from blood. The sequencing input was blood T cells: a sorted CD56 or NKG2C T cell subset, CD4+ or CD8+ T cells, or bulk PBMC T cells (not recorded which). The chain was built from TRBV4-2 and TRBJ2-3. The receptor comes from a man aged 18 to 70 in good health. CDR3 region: CASSQGSPLLGTDTQYF.